The present entry profiles one T cell receptor beta chain with its context. Antigen unknown. The sample originates from a study of monozygotic twins with inflammatory bowel disease. General study results and limits: Findings did not support one strong IBD-associated signal or clonotype. TCRbeta inverse Simpson diversity was decreased in IBD patients versus healthy co-twins. The authors note that differing immunosuppressive treatments may have added variability to patient repertoires.

The template was total RNA from whole blood, with no T cell sorting. The CDR3 covers 13 residues. The germline gives CDR1 DFQATT, CDR2 SNEGSKA (reference sequence). TCRdb reprocessed the 5' RACE reads; each CDR3 protein has one entry and no DNA is given. The ten most abundant clones cover 1.5% to 2% of a sample with approximately 200,000 distinct CDR3 sequences. This chain connects TRBV20-1 to TRBJ1-1; TCRdb lists TRBD1, though no DNA is available to test this call. Specimen: blood. The clonotype comes from a human donor with ulcerative colitis or Crohn's disease, or a healthy co-twin of an affected twin (not recorded which). The chain's CDR3 is CSADRVVNTEAFF.